This section outlines one T cell receptor beta chain sequence together with its context. What it binds is unknown. Individual cDNA molecules received unique molecular identifiers during library preparation. A single record per CDR3 protein comes from TCRdb applying MiXCR to the 5' RACE reads. The table has some 50,000 distinct CDR3 sequences, about 9.1% seen once. This record comes from a study of early T cells in non-severe SARS-CoV-2 infection. Across the whole study: Sequenced material consisted of bulk RNA (from unsorted whole blood), and chains were unpaired.

The study, taken as a whole, reports: Matching with VDJdb favored anti-spike CD8 responses (missing private and CD4 specificities).

The sequencing input was whole blood. The sequence was collected from an adult who was a healthcare worker with PCR-confirmed SARS-CoV-2 infection or an uninfected control (not recorded which).

The CDR3 is CASSQEGSNEQFF. CDR3 nucleotide sequence: TGCGCCAGCAGCCAAGAGGGGAGCAATGAGCAGTTCTTC. The chain recombines TRBV4-1 with TRBJ2-1; TRBD2 is a possible D gene (5 bases). Between the trimmed V and J ends, which lost 0 bases and 6 bases, there was a span of 6 bases. The CDR3 totals 13 residues. Germline V gives CDR1 MGHRA, CDR2 YSYEKL.